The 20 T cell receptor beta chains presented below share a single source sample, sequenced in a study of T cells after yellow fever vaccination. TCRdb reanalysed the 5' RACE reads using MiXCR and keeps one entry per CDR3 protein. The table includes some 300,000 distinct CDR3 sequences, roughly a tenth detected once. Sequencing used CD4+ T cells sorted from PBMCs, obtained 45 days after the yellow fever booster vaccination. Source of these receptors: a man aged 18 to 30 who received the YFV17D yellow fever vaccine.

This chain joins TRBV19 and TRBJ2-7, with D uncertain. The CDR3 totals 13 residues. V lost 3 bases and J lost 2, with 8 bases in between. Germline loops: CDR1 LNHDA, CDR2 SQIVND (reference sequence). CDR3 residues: CASSMPGPYEQYF. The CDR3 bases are TGTGCCAGTAGTATGCCAGGCCCCTACGAGCAGTACTTC.

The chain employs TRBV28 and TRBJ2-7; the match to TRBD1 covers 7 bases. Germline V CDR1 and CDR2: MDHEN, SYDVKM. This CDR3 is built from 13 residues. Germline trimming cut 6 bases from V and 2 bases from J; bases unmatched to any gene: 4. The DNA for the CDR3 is TGTGCCAGCAGCGGGGACAGAGCCTACGAGCAGTACTTC. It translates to CASSGDRAYEQYF.

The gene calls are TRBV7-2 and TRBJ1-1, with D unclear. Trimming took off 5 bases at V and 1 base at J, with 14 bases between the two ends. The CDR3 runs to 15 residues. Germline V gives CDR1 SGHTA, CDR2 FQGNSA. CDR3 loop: CASSRRVGTNTEAFF. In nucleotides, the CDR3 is TGTGCCAGCAGCCGACGGGTAGGCACGAACACTGAAGCTTTCTTT.

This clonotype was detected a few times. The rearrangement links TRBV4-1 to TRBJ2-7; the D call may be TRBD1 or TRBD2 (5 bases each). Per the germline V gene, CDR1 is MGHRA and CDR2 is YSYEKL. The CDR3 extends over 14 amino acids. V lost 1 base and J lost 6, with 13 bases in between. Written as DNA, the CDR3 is TGCGCCAGCAGCCAAGTCACGGGGCACTCCGAGCAGTACGTC. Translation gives CASSQVTGHSEQYV.

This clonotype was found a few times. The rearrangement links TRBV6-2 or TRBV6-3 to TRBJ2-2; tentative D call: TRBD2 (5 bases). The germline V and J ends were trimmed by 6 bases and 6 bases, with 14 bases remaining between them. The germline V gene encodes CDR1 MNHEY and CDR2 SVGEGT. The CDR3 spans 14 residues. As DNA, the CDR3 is TGTGCCAGCAGAACTAGAGGCCCCTCCGGGGAGCTGTTTTTT. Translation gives CASRTRGPSGELFF.

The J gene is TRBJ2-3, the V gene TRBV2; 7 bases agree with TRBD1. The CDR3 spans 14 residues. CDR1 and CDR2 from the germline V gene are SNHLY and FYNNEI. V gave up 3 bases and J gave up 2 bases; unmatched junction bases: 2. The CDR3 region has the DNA TGTGCCAGCAGTGAGGGACAGTTCACAGATACGCAGTATTTT. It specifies CASSEGQFTDTQYF.

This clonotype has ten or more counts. The CDR3 bases are TGTGCCAGCAGCTCCACCCTAGCGGCCAACAATGAGCAGTTCTTC. Residues: CASSSTLAANNEQFF. The chain links TRBV7-2 to TRBJ2-1; TRBD2 aligns across 7 bases. Germline lookup yields CDR1 SGHTA and CDR2 FQGNSA. The V and J ends lost 4 bases and 5 bases, in that order; junction bases with no gene match: 8. The CDR3 spans 15 residues. Variable domain in full (rest from reference TRBV7-2 and TRBJ2-1): GAGVSQSPSNKVTEKGKDVELRCDPISGHTALYWYRQSLGQGLEFLIYFQGNSAPDKSGLPSDRFSAERTGGSVSTLTIQRTQQEDSAVYLCASSSTLAANNEQFFGPGTRLTVL.

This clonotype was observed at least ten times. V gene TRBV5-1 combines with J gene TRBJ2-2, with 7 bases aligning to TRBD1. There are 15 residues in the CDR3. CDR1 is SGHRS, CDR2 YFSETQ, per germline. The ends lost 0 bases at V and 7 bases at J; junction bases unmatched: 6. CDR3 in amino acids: CASSLAGTESGELFF. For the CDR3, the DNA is TGCGCCAGCAGCTTGGCCGGGACAGAGAGCGGGGAGCTGTTTTTT. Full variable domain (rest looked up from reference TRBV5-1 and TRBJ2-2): KAGVTQTPRYLIKTRGQQVTLSCSPISGHRSVSWYQQTPGQGLQFLFEYFSETQRNKGNFPGRFSGRQFSNSRSEMNVSTLELGDSALYLCASSLAGTESGELFFGEGSRLTVL.

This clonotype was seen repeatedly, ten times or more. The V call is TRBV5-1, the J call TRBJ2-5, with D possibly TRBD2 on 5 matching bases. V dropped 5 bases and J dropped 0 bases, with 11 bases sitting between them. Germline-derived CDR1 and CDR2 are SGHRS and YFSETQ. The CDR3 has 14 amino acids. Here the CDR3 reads CASRPDLYQETQYF. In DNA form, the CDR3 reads TGCGCCAGCAGGCCGGACTTGTACCAAGAGACCCAGTACTTC.

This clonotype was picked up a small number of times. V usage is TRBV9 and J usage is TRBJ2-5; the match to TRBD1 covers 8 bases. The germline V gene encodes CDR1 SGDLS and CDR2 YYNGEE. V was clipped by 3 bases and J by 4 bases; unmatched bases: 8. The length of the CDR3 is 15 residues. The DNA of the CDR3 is TGTGCCAGCAGCGACATCGGGACAGGAGGAGAGACCCAGTACTTC. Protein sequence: CASSDIGTGGETQYF.

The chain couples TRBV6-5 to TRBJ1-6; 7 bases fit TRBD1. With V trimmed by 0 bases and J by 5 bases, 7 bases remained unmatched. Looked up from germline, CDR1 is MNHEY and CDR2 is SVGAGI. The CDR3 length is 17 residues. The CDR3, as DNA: TGTGCCAGCAGTTACTCACCGACAGGGAAGGATAATTCACCCCTCCACTTT. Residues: CASSYSPTGKDNSPLHF.

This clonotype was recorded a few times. The CDR3 sequence: CASTSNSDNRSPLHF. CDR3 bases: TGTGCCAGCACTAGTAACTCCGACAATCGTTCACCCCTCCACTTT. The chain uses TRBV7-9 and TRBJ1-6; D is ambiguous. CDR1 and CDR2 from the germline V gene are SEHNR and FQNEAQ (reference sequence). Trimming pared 7 bases from V and 9 bases from J, leaving 19 bases between. This CDR3 has 15 amino acids.

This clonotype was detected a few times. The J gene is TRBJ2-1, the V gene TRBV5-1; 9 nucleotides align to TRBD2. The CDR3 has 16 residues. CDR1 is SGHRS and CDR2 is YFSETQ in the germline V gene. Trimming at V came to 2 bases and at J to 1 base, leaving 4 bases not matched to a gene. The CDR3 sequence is CASSLVAGVSYNEQFF. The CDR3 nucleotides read TGCGCCAGCAGCTTAGTAGCGGGGGTGTCCTACAATGAGCAGTTCTTC.

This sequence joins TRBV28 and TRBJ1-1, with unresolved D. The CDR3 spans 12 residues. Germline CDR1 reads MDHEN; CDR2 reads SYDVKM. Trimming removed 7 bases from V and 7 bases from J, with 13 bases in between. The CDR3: CASKAEESEAFF. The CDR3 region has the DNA TGTGCCAGCAAGGCAGAGGAGAGTGAAGCTTTCTTT. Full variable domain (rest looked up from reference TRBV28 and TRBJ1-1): DVKVTQSSRYLVKRTGEKVFLECVQDMDHENMFWYRQDPGLGLRLIYFSYDVKMKEKGDIPEGYSVSREKKERFSLILESASTNQTSMYLCASKAEESEAFFGQGTRLTVV.

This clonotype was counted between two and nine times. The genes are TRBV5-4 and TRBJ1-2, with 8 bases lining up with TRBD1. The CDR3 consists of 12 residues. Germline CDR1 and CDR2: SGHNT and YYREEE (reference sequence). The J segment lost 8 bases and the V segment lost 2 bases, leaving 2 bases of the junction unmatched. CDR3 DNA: TGTGCCAGCAGCTTCGACAGGGGAGGCTACACCTTC. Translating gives CASSFDRGGYTF.

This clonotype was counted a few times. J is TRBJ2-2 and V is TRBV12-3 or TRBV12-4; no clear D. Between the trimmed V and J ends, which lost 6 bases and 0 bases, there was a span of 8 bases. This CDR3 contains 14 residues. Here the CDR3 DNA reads TGTGCCAGCAGGCCCGACACGAACACCGGGGAGCTGTTTTTT. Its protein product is CASRPDTNTGELFF.

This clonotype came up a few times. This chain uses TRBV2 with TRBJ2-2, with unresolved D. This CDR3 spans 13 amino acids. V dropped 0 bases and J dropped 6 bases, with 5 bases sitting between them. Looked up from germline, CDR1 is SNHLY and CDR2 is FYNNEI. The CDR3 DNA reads TGTGCCAGCAGTGAAGCCTCCCCCGGGGAGCTGTTTTTT. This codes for CASSEASPGELFF. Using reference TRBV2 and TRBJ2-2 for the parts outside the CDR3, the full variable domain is EPEVTQTPSHQVTQMGQEVILRCVPISNHLYFYWYRQILGQKVEFLVSFYNNEISEKSEIFDDQFSVERPDGSNFTLKIRSTKLEDSAMYFCASSEASPGELFFGEGSRLTVL.

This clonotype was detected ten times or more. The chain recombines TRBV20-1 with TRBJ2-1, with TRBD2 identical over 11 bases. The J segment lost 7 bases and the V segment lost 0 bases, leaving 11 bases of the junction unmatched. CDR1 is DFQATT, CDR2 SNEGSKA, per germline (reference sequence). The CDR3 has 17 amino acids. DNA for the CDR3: TGCAGTGCTAGAGATCTCGAAATAGCGGGGGGGCCTAATGAGCAGTTCTTC. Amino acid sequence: CSARDLEIAGGPNEQFF.

The CDR3 nucleotides are TGTGCCAGCAGAGCGCTCAGGAGGGGACCCACAGATACGCAGTATTTT. It translates to CASRALRRGPTDTQYF. V usage is TRBV6-5 and J usage is TRBJ2-3; maybe TRBD2 (6 bases). Germline assignment: CDR1 MNHEY and CDR2 SVGAGI. This CDR3 is built from 16 residues. With 6 bases removed from V and 2 bases from J, the gap between germline ends came to 18 bases.

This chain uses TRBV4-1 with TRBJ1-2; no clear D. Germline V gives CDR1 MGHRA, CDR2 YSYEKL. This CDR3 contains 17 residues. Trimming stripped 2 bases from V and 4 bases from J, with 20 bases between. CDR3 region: CASSQLLLPGRTYGYTF. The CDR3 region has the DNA TGCGCCAGCAGCCAACTACTCCTCCCAGGACGGACCTATGGCTACACCTTC.